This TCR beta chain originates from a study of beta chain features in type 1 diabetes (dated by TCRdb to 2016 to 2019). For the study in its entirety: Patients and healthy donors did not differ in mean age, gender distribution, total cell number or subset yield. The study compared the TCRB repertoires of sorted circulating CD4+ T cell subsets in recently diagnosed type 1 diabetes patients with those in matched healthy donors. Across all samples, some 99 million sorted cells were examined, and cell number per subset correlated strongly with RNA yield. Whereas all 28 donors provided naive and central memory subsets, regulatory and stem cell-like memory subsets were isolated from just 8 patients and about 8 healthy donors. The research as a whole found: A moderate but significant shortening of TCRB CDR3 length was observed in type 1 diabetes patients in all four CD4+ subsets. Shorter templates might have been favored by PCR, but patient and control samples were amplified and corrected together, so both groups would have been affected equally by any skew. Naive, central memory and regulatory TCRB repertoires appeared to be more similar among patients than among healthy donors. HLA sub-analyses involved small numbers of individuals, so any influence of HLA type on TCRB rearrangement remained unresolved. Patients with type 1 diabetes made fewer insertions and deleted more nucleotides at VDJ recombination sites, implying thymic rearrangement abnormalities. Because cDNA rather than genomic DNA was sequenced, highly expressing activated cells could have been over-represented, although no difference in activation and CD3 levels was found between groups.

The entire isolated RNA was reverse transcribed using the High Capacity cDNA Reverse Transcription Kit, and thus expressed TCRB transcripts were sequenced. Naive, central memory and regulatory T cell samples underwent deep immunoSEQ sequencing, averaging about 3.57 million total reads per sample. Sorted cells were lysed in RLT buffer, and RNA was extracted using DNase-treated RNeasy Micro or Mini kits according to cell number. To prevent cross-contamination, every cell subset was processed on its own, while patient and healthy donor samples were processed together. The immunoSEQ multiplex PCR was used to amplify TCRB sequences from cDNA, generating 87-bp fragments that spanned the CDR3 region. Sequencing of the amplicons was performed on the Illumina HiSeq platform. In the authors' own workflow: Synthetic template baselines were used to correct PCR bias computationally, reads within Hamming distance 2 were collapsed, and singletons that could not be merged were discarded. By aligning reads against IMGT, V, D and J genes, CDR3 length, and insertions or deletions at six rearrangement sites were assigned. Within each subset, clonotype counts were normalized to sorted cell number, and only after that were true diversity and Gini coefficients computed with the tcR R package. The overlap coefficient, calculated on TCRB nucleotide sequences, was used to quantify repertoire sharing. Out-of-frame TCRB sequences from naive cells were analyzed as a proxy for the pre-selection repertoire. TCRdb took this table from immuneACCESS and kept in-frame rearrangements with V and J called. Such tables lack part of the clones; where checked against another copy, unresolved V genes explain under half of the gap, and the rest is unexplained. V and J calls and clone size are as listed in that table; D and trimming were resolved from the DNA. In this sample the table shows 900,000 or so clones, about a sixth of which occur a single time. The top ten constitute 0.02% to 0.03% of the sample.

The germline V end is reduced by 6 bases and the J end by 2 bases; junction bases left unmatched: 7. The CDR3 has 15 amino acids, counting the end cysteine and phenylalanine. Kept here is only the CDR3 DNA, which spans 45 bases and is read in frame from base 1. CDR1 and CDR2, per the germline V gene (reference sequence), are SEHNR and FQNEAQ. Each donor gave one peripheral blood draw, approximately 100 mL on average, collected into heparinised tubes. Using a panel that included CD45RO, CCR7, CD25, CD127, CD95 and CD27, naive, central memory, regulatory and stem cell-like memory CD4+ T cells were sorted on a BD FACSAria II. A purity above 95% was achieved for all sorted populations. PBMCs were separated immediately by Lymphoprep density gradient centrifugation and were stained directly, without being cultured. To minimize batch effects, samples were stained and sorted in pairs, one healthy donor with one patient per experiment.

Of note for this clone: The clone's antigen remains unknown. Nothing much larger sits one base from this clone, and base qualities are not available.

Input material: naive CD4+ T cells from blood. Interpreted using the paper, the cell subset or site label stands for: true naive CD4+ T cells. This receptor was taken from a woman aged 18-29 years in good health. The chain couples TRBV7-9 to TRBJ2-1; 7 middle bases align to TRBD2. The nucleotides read TGTGCCAGCAGGGCAGCGGGACTAACCTACAATGAGCAGTTCTTC. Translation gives CASRAAGLTYNEQFF.